Listed here are 28 T cell receptor beta chains from one sample, sequenced in a study of blood T cell repertoires in COVID-19. Libraries were prepared by immunoSEQ multiplex PCR; TCRdb keeps only in-frame clonotypes and omits some of them. This sample yields 100,000 or so clones, of which 87% are seen a single time; around 5% belongs to the top ten. The material sequenced was peripheral blood. These receptors were taken from a woman between 50 and 59 years old with COVID-19, enrolled during active disease.

The sample holds one count of this clone. The chain couples TRBV7-9 to TRBJ1-5, with D unclear. CDR3 size: 15 residues. Between the trimmed V and J ends, which lost 1 base and 4 bases, there was a span of 11 bases. Germline CDR1 reads SEHNR; CDR2 reads FQNEAQ (reference sequence). CDR3 loop: CASSLDDTINQPQHF. The CDR3 DNA follows: TGTGCCAGCAGCTTAGATGACACGATAAATCAGCCCCAGCATTTT.

This rearrangement joins TRBV18 to TRBJ1-4; unclear D gene. V shed 3 bases and J shed 2 bases, with 10 bases lying between them. This CDR3 spans 15 amino acids. Germline values: CDR1 KGHSH, CDR2 LQKENI. The DNA of the CDR3 is TGTGCCAGCTCACCTCGGGGTGTCACTAATGAAAAACTGTTTTTT. Protein product: CASSPRGVTNEKLFF. The complete variable domain, with remaining parts taken from reference TRBV18 and TRBJ1-4, reads NAGVMQNPRHLVRRRGQEARLRCSPMKGHSHVYWYRQLPEEGLKFMVYLQKENIIDESGMPKERFSAEFPKEGPSILRIQQVVRGDSAAYFCASSPRGVTNEKLFFGSGTQLSVL.

The chain couples TRBV7-3 to TRBJ2-2, with D hard to call. Germline V lookup: CDR1 SGHTA, CDR2 FQGTGA. Between the trimmed V and J ends, which lost 5 bases and 5 bases, there was a span of 9 bases. There are 13 residues in the CDR3. DNA for the CDR3: TGTGCCAGCAGCAACACCCCAACCGGGGAGCTGTTTTTT. As protein: CASSNTPTGELFF.

V usage is TRBV10-3 and J usage is TRBJ2-4; D possibly corresponds to TRBD2 (5 bases). The CDR3 has 13 amino acids. With 11 bases removed from V and 7 bases from J, the gap between germline ends came to 18 bases. Germline CDR1 is ENHRY and CDR2 is SYGVKD. This CDR3 is CAGRSEGMNIQYF. The CDR3 coding sequence is TGTGCCGGACGCTCTGAGGGTATGAACATTCAGTACTTC.

CDR3 residues: CASSSQGLDTQYF. Here the CDR3 DNA reads TGTGCCAGCAGTTCCCAGGGGCTGGATACGCAGTATTTT. The chain is built from TRBV6-2 or TRBV6-3 and TRBJ2-3; D possibly corresponds to TRBD1 (6 bases). This CDR3 has 13 residues. In germline, CDR1 is MNHEY, CDR2 SVGEGT. The V end lost 4 bases, the J end lost 6 bases, and 11 bases lay between the germline ends.

This clone was counted a few times. The rearrangement links TRBV19 to TRBJ1-5; the match to TRBD1 covers 9 bases. The ends lost 6 bases at V and 1 base at J; junction bases unmatched: 10. The germline gives CDR1 LNHDA, CDR2 SQIVND (reference sequence). The CDR3 covers 17 residues. This CDR3 is CASRRSGTGRSNQPQHF. The DNA for the CDR3 is TGTGCCAGTAGGCGATCGGGGACAGGGAGAAGCAATCAGCCCCAGCATTTT.

This chain connects TRBV7-9 to TRBJ1-1; TRBD1 might be the D (5 bases). Germline-derived CDR1 and CDR2 are SEHNR and FQNEAQ (reference sequence). Deletions cut 1 base from V and 1 base from J, with 7 bases between. The CDR3 length is 14 residues. The CDR3 DNA sequence: TGTGCCAGCAGCTTAGGACAGACGAACACTGAAGCTTTCTTT. It codes for CASSLGQTNTEAFF. Full variable domain (rest looked up from reference TRBV7-9 and TRBJ1-1): DTGVSQNPRHKITKRGQNVTFRCDPISEHNRLYWYRQTLGQGPEFLTYFQNEAQLEKSRLLSDRFSAERPKGSFSTLEIQRTEQGDSAMYLCASSLGQTNTEAFFGQGTRLTVV.

The J gene is TRBJ2-3, the V gene TRBV18, with 9 positions matching TRBD1. J gave up 0 bases and V 3 bases, and 10 bases lay outside the gene matches. CDR1 and CDR2 from the germline V gene are KGHSH and LQKENI. This CDR3 comprises 18 residues. CDR3 sequence reads: CASSPLILTGGSTDTQYF. CDR3 coding DNA: TGTGCCAGCTCACCGTTGATTTTGACAGGGGGTAGCACAGATACGCAGTATTTT.

J is TRBJ2-7 and V is TRBV3-1 (or the pseudogene TRBV3-2), with unresolved D. This CDR3 region has 15 residues. From germline, CDR1 is LGHDT and CDR2 YNNKEL (reference sequence). Trimming cost V 0 bases and J 4 bases, with 13 bases left between them. In DNA form, the CDR3 reads TGTGCCAGCAGCCAAGACGAAGGCCCTAGGTACGAGCAGTACTTC. As protein: CASSQDEGPRYEQYF.

V gene TRBV7-2 combines with J gene TRBJ2-7; 8 bases align to TRBD1. J gave up 5 bases and V 4 bases, and 7 bases lay outside the gene matches. Germline-derived CDR1 and CDR2 are SGHTA and FQGNSA. The CDR3 spans 14 residues. The CDR3 is CASSSQGATHEQYF. Here the CDR3 DNA reads TGTGCCAGCAGCTCCCAGGGGGCCACCCACGAGCAGTACTTC. Full variable domain (rest looked up from reference TRBV7-2 and TRBJ2-7): GAGVSQSPSNKVTEKGKDVELRCDPISGHTALYWYRQSLGQGLEFLIYFQGNSAPDKSGLPSDRFSAERTGGSVSTLTIQRTQQEDSAVYLCASSSQGATHEQYFGPGTRLTVT.

The chain recombines TRBV7-2 with TRBJ1-2; 8 nucleotides align to TRBD1. V was pared by 5 bases and J by 0 bases, with 14 bases of the junction left unmatched. The CDR3 is made up of 18 amino acids. Germline V CDR1 and CDR2: SGHTA, FQGNSA. CDR3 sequence (DNA): TGTGCCAGCAGCACTCAAGGTGGGGTGGACAGGGCTAACTATGGCTACACCTTC. It translates to CASSTQGGVDRANYGYTF.

The chain carries TRBV10-1 and TRBJ2-5; D not certain. The V end was cut by 4 bases, the J end by 4 bases, with 7 bases between. Germline lookup yields CDR1 WNHNN and CDR2 SYGVQD (reference sequence). This CDR3 contains 12 residues. The CDR3 sequence: CASSGSGETQYF. DNA for the CDR3: TGCGCCAGCAGTGGTTCGGGAGAGACCCAGTACTTC.

The chain carries TRBV29-1 and TRBJ1-1; D possibly corresponds to TRBD1 (6 bases). The germline V gene has CDR1 SQVTM and CDR2 ANQGSEA. The CDR3 extends over 13 amino acids. CDR3 sequence reads: CSGQRLVNTEAFF. For the CDR3, the DNA is TGCAGTGGACAGCGCTTAGTGAACACTGAAGCTTTCTTT.

The chain recombines TRBV30 with TRBJ1-1; 8 bases align to TRBD1. CDR1 and CDR2 (germline): GTSNPN, SVGIG (reference sequence). The trim removed 5 bases at V and 0 bases at J, leaving 2 bases unmatched. CDR3 length equals 13 residues. The CDR3 sequence: CAWGTGMNTEAFF. CDR3 nucleotides: TGTGCCTGGGGGACAGGAATGAACACTGAAGCTTTCTTT.

V usage is TRBV4-2 and J usage is TRBJ1-5; 8 nucleotides line up with TRBD1. The CDR3 sequence is 16 residues long. The germline V gene has CDR1 LGHNA and CDR2 YNFKEQ. V lost 3 bases to trimming and J lost 2 bases; unmatched junction nucleotides: 6. CDR3 in DNA: TGTGCCAGCAGCCAGAGACAGGGGACGGGCAATCAGCCCCAGCATTTT. Translation: CASSQRQGTGNQPQHF.

The V and J genes are TRBV19 and TRBJ1-5; D gene uncertain. V dropped 3 bases and J dropped 0 bases, with 9 bases sitting between them. In germline, CDR1 is LNHDA, CDR2 SQIVND (reference sequence). This CDR3 has 15 residues. This CDR3 is CASSIETLSNQPQHF. CDR3 DNA sequence: TGTGCCAGTAGTATCGAGACACTTAGCAATCAGCCCCAGCATTTT.

The chain uses TRBV28 and TRBJ1-5; maybe TRBD1 (5 bases). Trimming removed 4 bases from V and 2 bases from J, with 6 bases in between. This CDR3 comprises 13 residues. The germline V gene encodes CDR1 MDHEN and CDR2 SYDVKM. The CDR3 reads CASSWGGNQPQHF. CDR3 nucleotide sequence: TGTGCCAGCAGTTGGGGGGGCAATCAGCCCCAGCATTTT.

The rearrangement joins TRBV5-4 to TRBJ2-6, with TRBD1 matching 7 bases. The germline gives CDR1 SGHNT, CDR2 YYREEE (reference sequence). The trim removed 3 bases at V and 3 bases at J, leaving 3 bases unmatched. This CDR3 comprises 15 residues. Here the CDR3 reads CASSSTGNGANVLTF. CDR3 bases: TGTGCCAGCAGCTCGACAGGGAATGGGGCCAACGTCCTGACTTTC.

The chain joins TRBV25-1 to TRBJ2-3; D may be TRBD2 (6 bases). The CDR3 contains 14 residues. The germline V gene has CDR1 MGHDK and CDR2 SYGVNS. V lost 4 bases and J lost 5, with 13 bases in between. In DNA, the CDR3 is TGTGCCAGCAGTGCTGCGGGGTGGGGAGATACGCAGTATTTT. Its protein product is CASSAAGWGDTQYF.

This chain links TRBV7-2 with TRBJ2-5; TRBD2 matches at 7 bases. This CDR3 is 14 amino acids long. Looked up from germline, CDR1 is SGHTA and CDR2 is FQGNSA. Trimming took 1 base from V and 2 from J; bases not matched to a gene: 1. CDR3 DNA: TGTGCCAGCAGCTTAGGGGGGGGTCAAGAGACCCAGTACTTC. This translates into CASSLGGGQETQYF.

CDR3 sequence reads: CSGWTEREQYF. The CDR3 coding sequence is TGCAGCGGCTGGACTGAGCGGGAGCAGTACTTC. The chain joins TRBV29-1 to TRBJ2-7, with D possibly being TRBD2 (5 bases). Trimming cost V 7 bases and J 7 bases, with 14 bases left between them. Per the germline V gene, CDR1 is SQVTM and CDR2 is ANQGSEA. The CDR3 is 11 amino acids.

Regarding this clone: Germline is not matched at one junction end, which may reflect a read error. This rearrangement joins TRBV6-5 to TRBJ2-1; D is perhaps TRBD1 (6 bases). Germline V CDR1 and CDR2: MNHEY, SVGAGI. The CDR3 covers 16 residues. DNA for the CDR3: TGTGCCAGCAGTTACATGGGGGCAGTCTCCAACAATGAGCAGTTCTTC. Its protein is CASSYMGAVSNNEQFF.

The chain carries TRBV5-4 and TRBJ2-7, with 8 bases aligning to TRBD2. Germline trimming cut 5 bases from V and 7 bases from J; bases unmatched to any gene: 14. Germline V gene data show CDR1 as SGHNT and CDR2 as YYREEE (reference sequence). The CDR3 is 15 amino acids. The CDR3 nucleotides are TGTGCCAGCAGTTTAAAAGCGGGGGCCACGGGGGAGCAGTACTTC. Translated, it gives CASSLKAGATGEQYF.

This rearrangement joins TRBV11-3 to TRBJ2-5, with TRBD2 matching over 7 bases. CDR1 and CDR2 from the germline V gene are SGHNT and YENEEA. Losses at the gene ends were 4 bases for V and 4 bases for J; bases not matched to a gene: 12. The CDR3 has 16 amino acids. The CDR3 loop is CASSSPGGGRGETQYF. The CDR3 nucleotides read TGTGCCAGCAGCTCACCGGGGGGAGGGAGGGGAGAGACCCAGTACTTC.

The chain employs TRBV9 and TRBJ1-5; 10 positions agree with TRBD1. Germline V gene lookup returns CDR1 SGDLS and CDR2 YYNGEE. The CDR3 spans 14 residues. V lost 4 bases to trimming and J lost 6 bases; unmatched junction nucleotides: 4. The CDR3 coding sequence is TGTGCCAGCAGCTCCGGACAGGGGGTTCAGCCCCAGCATTTT. This codes for CASSSGQGVQPQHF.

V usage is TRBV6-1 and J usage is TRBJ2-1; weak D call: TRBD2 (5 bases). The germline gives CDR1 MNHNS, CDR2 SASEGT. V was shortened by 1 base and J by 3 bases, with 19 bases between the two germline ends. This CDR3 contains 18 residues. CDR3 in DNA: TGTGCCAGCAGTGAAGTAAGGCATTCCTTAGAGGGCTACAATGAGCAGTTCTTC. Its translation: CASSEVRHSLEGYNEQFF.

The chain uses TRBV6-4 and TRBJ1-6; TRBD1 matches 8 bases. V lost 8 bases and J lost 5; bases outside the gene matches: 5. The CDR3 covers 14 residues. Germline values: CDR1 MRHNA, CDR2 SNTAGT. The CDR3 loop reads CASPRGPDNSPLHF. CDR3 DNA sequence: TGTGCCAGCCCCAGGGGGCCAGATAATTCACCCCTCCACTTT.

The rearrangement links TRBV6-5 to TRBJ2-5, with D possibly TRBD2 on 6 matching bases. Germline V gives CDR1 MNHEY, CDR2 SVGAGI. The length of the CDR3 is 15 residues. Trimming took 0 bases from V and 5 from J, leaving 13 bases between them. The CDR3 DNA reads TGTGCCAGCAGTTACTCTGGTGGGGGGTCGGAGACCCAGTACTTC. Protein sequence: CASSYSGGGSETQYF.